This TCR beta chain emerged from a study of blood T cell repertoires in COVID-19. Overall study context: Samples came from the United States, Italy and Spain, spanning acute and convalescent COVID-19. Sources were T cells, B-cell-depleted T cells, or PBMCs; the material itself was cDNA or gDNA.

There are 11 residues in the CDR3. Trimming left V 3 bases short and J 11 bases short, with 10 bases between. In germline, CDR1 is SGHTA, CDR2 FQGNSA. Authors' data handling: From reference gene primer amplification, estimates of nucleated cell counts were derived. Clones were sequenced by immunoSEQ multiplex PCR, and TCRdb holds only the in-frame ones, with some missing. The V and J calls and clone size come from that table; D and trimming were worked out from the DNA. The sample carries under 300,000 clones, less than 90% recorded once. This clonotype was sampled from a woman aged 25 to 39 with COVID-19, enrolled during active disease. J is TRBJ1-1 and V is TRBV7-2; tentatively, D is TRBD1 (6 bases). The source material was peripheral blood. The CDR3 sequence is CASSFRGTAFF. CDR3 coding DNA: TGTGCCAGCAGCTTCAGGGGCACGGCTTTCTTT.